These 26 T cell receptor beta chains share one sample of origin, sequenced in a study of T cell responses to AZD1222 COVID-19 vaccine. Profiling relied on immunoSEQ multiplex PCR, and the TCRdb table lists in-frame clones only, not all of them. The profile shows about 150,000 clones, around 85% of them singletons. Sequenced here: peripheral blood, sampled after recovery from COVID-19. The source is an adult who had recovered from COVID-19.

The chain uses TRBV19 and TRBJ2-7, with 8 bases lining up with TRBD1. Germline lookup yields CDR1 LNHDA and CDR2 SQIVND (reference sequence). With V trimmed by 2 bases and J by 0 bases, 3 bases remained unmatched. The CDR3 loop spans 15 amino acids. CDR3 nucleotides: TGTGCCAGTAGTATAAGACAGGGGAGCTCCTACGAGCAGTACTTC. It specifies CASSIRQGSSYEQYF.

This chain connects TRBV18 to TRBJ1-3; no clear D. This CDR3 contains 14 residues. Trimming shortened V by 4 bases and J by 1 base, and 8 bases separated the two germline ends. Germline assignment: CDR1 KGHSH and CDR2 LQKENI. CDR3 bases: TGTGCCAGCTCACTGACGGTATCTGGAAACACCATATATTTT. Translated, it gives CASSLTVSGNTIYF.

This clone was detected only a few times. The chain couples TRBV11-2 to TRBJ1-1, with TRBD1 identical over 9 bases. The V and J ends lost 1 base and 0 bases, in that order; junction bases with no gene match: 6. The CDR3 extends over 17 amino acids. Per the germline V gene, CDR1 is SGHAT and CDR2 is FQNNGV. Here the CDR3 reads CASSLGGQGRMNTEAFF. The CDR3 nucleotides read TGTGCCAGCAGCTTAGGAGGACAGGGGAGAATGAACACTGAAGCTTTCTTT.

In its sample, this clone was seen once. The chain has TRBV10-3 and TRBJ1-1; TRBD1 might be the D (5 bases). CDR3 size: 13 residues. In germline, CDR1 is ENHRY, CDR2 SYGVKD. V lost 7 bases and J lost 3, with 12 bases in between. The CDR3 reads CAINGGSYTEAFF. CDR3 coding DNA: TGTGCCATCAATGGGGGTTCGTACACTGAAGCTTTCTTT.

The chain links TRBV5-1 to TRBJ2-7, with 9 positions matching TRBD2. The length of the CDR3 is 15 residues. V shed 0 bases and J 7 bases; nucleotides not matched to a gene: 8. The germline CDR1 and CDR2 sequences are SGHRS and YFSETQ. In nucleotides, the CDR3 is TGCGCCAGCAGCTTGGGCGTAGCGGGAGTAGAAGAGCAGTACTTC. Encoded protein: CASSLGVAGVEEQYF.

The sample holds many counts of this clone. Other nucleotide sequences from this sample produce the same CDR3. The chain has TRBV3-1 (or the pseudogene TRBV3-2) and TRBJ2-5; no definite D call. V was trimmed by 4 bases and J by 2 bases, leaving 8 bases between them. CDR1 and CDR2 from the germline V gene are LGHDT and YNNKEL (reference sequence). CDR3 length equals 13 residues. The DNA of the CDR3 is TGTGCCAGCAGCCCTATGTTACAAGAGACCCAGTACTTC. Amino acid sequence: CASSPMLQETQYF.

The chain carries TRBV24-1 and TRBJ1-1; maybe TRBD1 (5 bases). Trimming removed 3 bases from V and 3 bases from J, with 13 bases in between. The germline V gene encodes CDR1 KGHDR and CDR2 SFDVKD. The CDR3 is made up of 15 amino acids. DNA of the CDR3: TGTGCCACCAGTGATACCCGGGGGGATTACACTGAAGCTTTCTTT. It codes for CATSDTRGDYTEAFF.

The J gene is TRBJ2-7, the V gene TRBV5-4; 7 bases fit TRBD1. Germline CDR1 reads SGHNT; CDR2 reads YYREEE (reference sequence). The CDR3 is 14 residues long. Trimming removed 0 bases from V and 5 bases from J; junction bases left unmatched: 5. The CDR3 DNA sequence: TGTGCCAGCAGCTTGGGACAGGGAAGGCACGAGCAGTACTTC. This codes for CASSLGQGRHEQYF. The whole variable domain, filled in from reference TRBV5-4 and TRBJ2-7, reads ETGVTQSPTHLIKTRGQQVTLRCSSQSGHNTVSWYQQALGQGPQFIFQYYREEENGRGNFPPRFSGLQFPNYSSELNVNALELDDSALYLCASSLGQGRHEQYFGPGTRLTVT.

The chain carries TRBV10-3 and TRBJ1-4; D is ambiguous. Trimming removed 8 bases from V and 5 bases from J, with 15 bases in between. CDR3 length: 14 residues. Looked up from germline, CDR1 is ENHRY and CDR2 is SYGVKD. CDR3 residues: CAIGSPGVNEKLFF. As DNA, the CDR3 is TGTGCCATCGGATCCCCTGGCGTGAATGAAAAACTGTTTTTT.

This rearrangement joins TRBV12-3 or TRBV12-4 to TRBJ1-2; tentatively, D is TRBD1 (5 bases). The CDR3 has 13 residues. The V gene lost 1 base and the J gene lost 8 bases, with 11 bases spanning the gap. The CDR3 sequence is CASSLGRDGGYTF. For the CDR3, the DNA is TGTGCCAGCAGTTTAGGAAGGGACGGGGGCTACACCTTC.

This chain joins TRBV7-8 and TRBJ2-3; 11 bases match TRBD2. The junction had 6 bases not matched to a gene; V was cut back by 5 bases and J by 2 bases. From germline, CDR1 is SGHVS and CDR2 FQNEAQ. This CDR3 is 16 amino acids long. The CDR3 DNA follows: TGTGCCAGCAGCAGGGGACTAGCGGAAATCACAGATACGCAGTATTTT. Its translation is CASSRGLAEITDTQYF.

This chain connects TRBV4-1 to TRBJ2-7; possible D gene TRBD2, 5 bases. The germline V gene has CDR1 MGHRA and CDR2 YSYEKL. The CDR3 has 14 amino acids. The V end lost 1 base, the J end lost 3 bases, and 10 bases lay between the germline ends. The chain's CDR3 is CASSQGTRVYEQYF. Here the CDR3 DNA reads TGCGCCAGCAGCCAAGGCACTAGGGTCTACGAGCAGTACTTC.

This clone was seen a few times. J is TRBJ1-2 and V is TRBV9; no firm D call. V dropped 3 bases and J dropped 8 bases, with 14 bases sitting between them. CDR3 length: 13 amino acids. Germline CDR1 and CDR2: SGDLS and YYNGEE. CDR3 loop: CASSEALRSGYTF. CDR3 nucleotide sequence: TGTGCCAGCAGCGAGGCCCTTAGGAGCGGCTACACCTTC.

This clone has a single count. This rearrangement joins TRBV6-5 to TRBJ1-2; D possibly corresponds to TRBD1 (5 bases). The V and J ends lost 5 bases and 4 bases respectively, with 17 bases between them. This CDR3 is built from 15 residues. Germline CDR1 is MNHEY and CDR2 is SVGAGI. In nucleotides, the CDR3 is TGTGCCAGCAGTCGCCTGGGGGAGGAACTCTATGGCTACACCTTC. It codes for CASSRLGEELYGYTF.

This clone came up once. The chain carries TRBV5-1 and TRBJ1-4; the match to TRBD1 covers 8 bases. With V trimmed by 4 bases and J by 5 bases, 7 bases remained unmatched. This CDR3 has 15 residues. The germline V gene has CDR1 SGHRS and CDR2 YFSETQ. CDR3 loop: CASSPRTGLNEKLFF. CDR3 DNA: TGCGCCAGCAGCCCGCGGACAGGGTTAAATGAAAAACTGTTTTTT.

V and J are TRBV3-1 (or the pseudogene TRBV3-2) and TRBJ2-7; TRBD2 might be the D (6 bases). CDR3 length: 13 amino acids. Trimming removed 6 bases from V and 1 base from J, with 10 bases in between. The germline gives CDR1 LGHDT, CDR2 YNNKEL (reference sequence). The CDR3 DNA reads as TGTGCCAGCAGTGGGGACTTATCCTACGAGCAGTACTTC. Amino acid sequence: CASSGDLSYEQYF.

V and J are TRBV19 and TRBJ2-1; 11 bases map to TRBD2. The CDR3 loop spans 15 amino acids. V dropped 2 bases and J dropped 7; count of bases not matched to a gene: 4. Germline V CDR1 and CDR2: LNHDA, SQIVND (reference sequence). Here the CDR3 DNA reads TGTGCCAGTAGTATAACACTAGCGGGGGTTAATGAGCAGTTCTTC. Encoded protein: CASSITLAGVNEQFF.

The chain employs TRBV4-3 and TRBJ2-4, with D unclear. The CDR3 loop spans 15 amino acids. Deletions cut 0 bases from V and 0 bases from J, with 6 bases between. Germline CDR1 and CDR2: LGHNA and YSLEER. The CDR3: CASSQEPLAKNIQYF. The CDR3 nucleotides are TGCGCCAGCAGCCAAGAGCCACTAGCCAAAAACATTCAGTACTTC.

The rearrangement links TRBV6-4 to TRBJ2-1; a weak D match, TRBD2 (6 bases). This CDR3 region has 17 residues. From germline, CDR1 is MRHNA and CDR2 SNTAGT. The ends were cut back, 2 bases at V and 3 bases at J, with 17 bases in the middle. The CDR3 DNA reads as TGTGCCAGCAGTGACACGACACGGTCAGCGGGCTACAATGAGCAGTTCTTC. Translation gives CASSDTTRSAGYNEQFF.

The J gene is TRBJ1-2, the V gene TRBV6-1; D unclear. V dropped 1 base and J dropped 7 bases, with 13 bases sitting between them. This CDR3 has 14 residues. CDR1 is MNHNS and CDR2 is SASEGT in the germline V gene. The CDR3 DNA follows: TGTGCCAGCAGTGAAGGGCCAGTAGTTGGTGGCTACACCTTC. It is translated as CASSEGPVVGGYTF.

The chain joins TRBV5-1 to TRBJ2-1; D ambiguous. The CDR3 sequence is 15 residues long. The ends were cut back, 0 bases at V and 0 bases at J, with 7 bases in the middle. In germline, CDR1 is SGHRS, CDR2 YFSETQ. Here the CDR3 reads CASSLVGVSYNEQFF. The CDR3 DNA is TGCGCCAGCAGCTTGGTTGGGGTCTCCTACAATGAGCAGTTCTTC.

This chain links TRBV6-5 with TRBJ1-2; 9 bases are shared with TRBD1. The junction had 5 bases not matched to a gene; V was cut back by 5 bases and J by 7 bases. Per germline, CDR1 MNHEY and CDR2 SVGAGI. The length of the CDR3 is 13 residues. The CDR3 sequence: CASSPQGAGGYTF. The CDR3 bases are TGTGCCAGCAGTCCACAGGGGGCGGGTGGCTACACCTTC.

The chain combines TRBV20-1 with TRBJ1-5, with D tentatively TRBD1 (6 bases). The CDR3 spans 12 residues. CDR1 and CDR2 (germline): DFQATT, SNEGSKA (reference sequence). V lost 3 bases and J 9 bases, leaving 12 bases between the germline ends. The CDR3 sequence is CSASGGARPQHF. DNA of the CDR3: TGCAGTGCTAGTGGGGGGGCTCGGCCCCAGCATTTT.

This clone was seen just once. The chain is built from TRBV10-3 and TRBJ1-1, with D possibly TRBD1 on 6 matching bases. This CDR3 is built from 13 residues. Trimming cost V 6 bases and J 1 base, with 9 bases left between them. Per germline, CDR1 ENHRY and CDR2 SYGVKD. The CDR3 DNA follows: TGTGCCATCAGCTCGACAGGGAACACTGAAGCTTTCTTT. Translating it yields CAISSTGNTEAFF.

This sequence joins TRBV7-8 and TRBJ1-6; 7 bases are a match to TRBD1. The CDR3 is made up of 15 amino acids. V was pared by 2 bases and J by 10 bases, with 8 bases of the junction left unmatched. Germline loops: CDR1 SGHVS, CDR2 FQNEAQ. In DNA, the CDR3 is TGTGCCAGCAGCTTAAGGAGACAGGGTCCCTCACCCCTCCACTTT. Protein sequence: CASSLRRQGPSPLHF. The complete variable domain, with remaining parts taken from reference TRBV7-8 and TRBJ1-6, reads GAGVSQSPRYKVAKRGQDVALRCDPISGHVSLFWYQQALGQGPEFLTYFQNEAQLDKSGLPSDRFFAERPEGSVSTLKIQRTQQEDSAVYLCASSLRRQGPSPLHFGNGTRLTVT.

The rearrangement joins TRBV28 to TRBJ1-5; 9 bases align to TRBD1. This CDR3 is built from 15 residues. Germline CDR1 and CDR2: MDHEN and SYDVKM. V lost 6 bases and J lost 1; bases outside the gene matches: 4. The CDR3 region is CASSPTGGSNQPQHF. CDR3 DNA sequence: TGTGCCAGCAGCCCGACAGGGGGAAGCAATCAGCCCCAGCATTTT.